Following are 15 T cell receptor beta chains from one sample sequenced in a study of T cells in Graves' hyperthyroidism and ophthalmopathy. It was RNA transcripts that yielded the amplified TCR beta CDR3 regions. Researchers ran a first-round RT-PCR on the TCR CDR3 using the HTBI primer set. A single record per CDR3 protein comes from TCRdb applying MiXCR to the multiplex PCR reads. The sample gives about 500,000 distinct CDR3 sequences, approximately 16% of which show up once; roughly 29% is in the top ten. The sample was blood. All receptors come from a young woman with Graves' ophthalmopathy.

The chain has TRBV11-2 and TRBJ2-1; the D gene is possibly TRBD2 (6 bases). Trimming removed 0 bases at V and 2 bases at J, with 17 bases between. Germline CDR1 reads SGHAT; CDR2 reads FQNNGV. This CDR3 is 18 amino acids long. The CDR3 coding sequence is TGTGCCAGCAGCTTAGATACAGAGACGGGAGTCGCCTACAATGAGCAGTTCTTC. Protein product: CASSLDTETGVAYNEQFF.

This clonotype occurred a few times. The chain joins TRBV6-2 or TRBV6-3 to TRBJ2-5; 7 nucleotides align to TRBD1. V lost 6 bases, J lost 2 bases, and 6 bases stayed unmatched. Per the germline V gene, CDR1 is MNHEY and CDR2 is SVGEGT. The CDR3 spans 14 residues. CDR3 loop: CASSRDRAQETQYF. In DNA form, the CDR3 reads TGTGCCAGCAGCCGAGACAGGGCGCAAGAGACCCAGTACTTC.

This clonotype showed up just a few times. The chain joins TRBV19 to TRBJ2-5, with D perhaps TRBD2 (6 bases). The CDR3 totals 15 residues. V was cut by 4 bases and J by 3 bases, with 15 bases left in between. Per the germline V gene, CDR1 is LNHDA and CDR2 is SQIVND (reference sequence). CDR3 in DNA: TGTGCCAGTAGTACTAGGAGGGCTAGCGAAGAGACCCAGTACTTC. Translation gives CASSTRRASEETQYF.

This clonotype has ten or more counts. This chain connects TRBV11-2 to TRBJ2-1; D remains ambiguous. CDR3 length: 14 residues. V was shortened by 0 bases and J by 8 bases, with 11 bases between the two germline ends. Germline lookup yields CDR1 SGHAT and CDR2 FQNNGV. CDR3 loop: CASSLEVPTDEQFF. DNA of the CDR3: TGTGCCAGCAGCTTAGAGGTACCCACGGATGAGCAGTTCTTC.

In its sample, this clonotype was seen many times. This chain joins TRBV7-9 and TRBJ2-7; 12 nucleotides line up with TRBD2. The V gene's germline CDR1 is SEHNR and CDR2 FQNEAQ (reference sequence). CDR3 size: 17 residues. V gave up 5 bases and J gave up 0 bases; unmatched junction bases: 8. The CDR3 coding sequence is TGTGCCAGCAGCCGAGGAGGACTAGCGGGAATCTCCTACGAGCAGTACTTC. This translates into CASSRGGLAGISYEQYF.

This clonotype has at least ten counts. In DNA, the CDR3 is TGCGCCAGCAAGGCAGATAAGTACGAGCAGTACTTC. This sequence encodes CASKADKYEQYF. The rearrangement joins TRBV5-1 to TRBJ2-7, with D uncertain. The CDR3 spans 12 residues. CDR1 is SGHRS and CDR2 is YFSETQ in the germline V gene. Trimming removed 6 bases at V and 4 bases at J, with 11 bases between.

This clonotype was seen at least ten times. This chain links TRBV28 with TRBJ1-1; 7 bases match TRBD1. The CDR3 length is 14 residues. Germline CDR1 reads MDHEN; CDR2 reads SYDVKM. The ends lost 6 bases at V and 0 bases at J; junction bases unmatched: 4. This CDR3 is CASRWDSLNTEAFF. As DNA, the CDR3 is TGTGCCAGCAGATGGGACAGCCTGAACACTGAAGCTTTCTTT.

This chain joins TRBV28 and TRBJ2-7; 9 bases map to TRBD1. Germline values: CDR1 MDHEN, CDR2 SYDVKM. The CDR3 length is 15 residues. With V trimmed by 7 bases and J by 2 bases, 9 bases remained unmatched. The CDR3 DNA reads as TGTGCCAGCACCAGTATGGGACAGGGTACCTACGAGCAGTACTTC. As protein: CASTSMGQGTYEQYF.

Ten or more counts support this clonotype. The chain carries TRBV12-3 or TRBV12-4 and TRBJ1-5; D might be TRBD1 (5 bases). The V gene lost 3 bases and the J gene lost 0 bases, with 9 bases spanning the gap. CDR3 size: 15 residues. The CDR3 DNA is TGTGCCAGCAGTTTTAGGGGCGGTAGCAATCAGCCCCAGCATTTT. This codes for CASSFRGGSNQPQHF.

This clonotype was picked up many times. The rearrangement links TRBV20-1 to TRBJ2-5, with 7 bases matching TRBD2. CDR1 is DFQATT and CDR2 is SNEGSKA in the germline V gene (reference sequence). Trimming cost V 0 bases and J 5 bases; bases outside gene matches: 15. This CDR3 region has 17 residues. The CDR3 DNA reads as TGCAGTGCTAGAGACCTTGAGAGAGCGGGACTGGTGGAGACCCAGTACTTC. As protein: CSARDLERAGLVETQYF.

This clonotype has a handful of counts. The chain employs TRBV7-8 and TRBJ2-7; 14 bases match TRBD2. Germline V gene lookup returns CDR1 SGHVS and CDR2 FQNEAQ. This CDR3 region has 18 residues. V lost 1 base and J lost 7; bases outside the gene matches: 12. CDR3: CASSLVLTSGRGAREQYF. The CDR3 coding sequence is TGTGCCAGCAGCTTAGTCTTGACTAGCGGGAGGGGGGCTAGGGAGCAGTACTTC.

The chain uses TRBV25-1 and TRBJ1-3; possible D gene TRBD1, 6 bases. There are 14 residues in the CDR3. V lost 3 bases to trimming and J lost 8 bases, with 14 bases between them. Germline loops: CDR1 MGHDK, CDR2 SYGVNS. CDR3 in amino acids: CASSENRAVDTIYF. In DNA form, the CDR3 reads TGTGCCAGCAGTGAGAACAGGGCTGTAGACACCATATATTTT.

This clonotype was recorded many times. V usage is TRBV3-1 and J usage is TRBJ1-3, with no clear D. Trimming cost V 2 bases and J 3 bases, with 8 bases left between them. CDR1 and CDR2 (germline): LGHDT, YNNKEL (reference sequence). The CDR3 totals 14 residues. This CDR3 is CASSQLGDGNTIYF. The CDR3 coding sequence is TGTGCCAGCAGCCAATTGGGCGATGGAAACACCATATATTTT.

The V gene is TRBV7-2, the J gene TRBJ2-5, with 7 nucleotides matching TRBD2. CDR3 size: 15 residues. J gave up 4 bases and V 0 bases, and 5 bases lay outside the gene matches. Germline CDR1 SGHTA, CDR2 FQGNSA. This chain's CDR3 is CASSLASGGGETQYF. DNA for the CDR3: TGTGCCAGCAGCTTAGCGTCTGGGGGGGGAGAGACCCAGTACTTC.

This clonotype occurred many times. The genes are TRBV20-1 and TRBJ1-2, with D perhaps matching TRBD1 (6 bases). Germline CDR1 and CDR2: DFQATT and SNEGSKA (reference sequence). The germline V and J ends were trimmed by 3 bases and 7 bases, with 12 bases remaining between them. The CDR3 extends over 12 amino acids. The CDR3 region has the DNA TGCAGTGCTAGTAATGGGGGGCTTGGCTACACCTTC. Amino acids: CSASNGGLGYTF.